The source of this T cell receptor beta chain is a study of OX40 agonist ivuxolimab in advanced cancers. The count of this clone is one. Method: immunoSEQ multiplex PCR; TCRdb's copy keeps in-frame clones and lacks some. The repertoire has about 61,000 clones, 80% to 95% of them found once; the top ten carry about a quarter. CDR3 length equals 15 residues. Looked up from germline, CDR1 is MDHEN and CDR2 is SYDVKM. J lost 9 bases, V lost 2 bases, and 10 bases had no gene match. The clonotype was recovered from an adult with an advanced solid tumor such as melanoma, head and neck, liver or kidney cancer. This sequence joins TRBV28 and TRBJ1-5; 7 nucleotides match TRBD1. Sequencing used CD4+ or CD8+ T cells sorted from blood, obtained in a trial of the OX40 agonist ivuxolimab. The CDR3 here is CASSLEGAGQMPQHF. CDR3 coding DNA: TGTGCCAGCAGTTTAGAGGGGGCCGGTCAGATGCCCCAGCATTTT.